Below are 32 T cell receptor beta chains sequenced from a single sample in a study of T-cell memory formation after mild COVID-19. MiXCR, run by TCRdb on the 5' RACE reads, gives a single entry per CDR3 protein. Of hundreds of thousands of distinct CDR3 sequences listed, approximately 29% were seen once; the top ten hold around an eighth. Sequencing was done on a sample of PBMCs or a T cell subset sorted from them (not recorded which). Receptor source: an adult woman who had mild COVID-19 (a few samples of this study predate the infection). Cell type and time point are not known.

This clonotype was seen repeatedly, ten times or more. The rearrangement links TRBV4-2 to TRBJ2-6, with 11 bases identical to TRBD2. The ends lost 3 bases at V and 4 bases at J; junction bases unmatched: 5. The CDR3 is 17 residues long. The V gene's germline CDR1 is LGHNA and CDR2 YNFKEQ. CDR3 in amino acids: CASSHLAGGSGANVLTF. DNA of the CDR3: TGTGCCAGCAGCCACCTAGCGGGAGGATCCGGGGCCAACGTCCTGACTTTC.

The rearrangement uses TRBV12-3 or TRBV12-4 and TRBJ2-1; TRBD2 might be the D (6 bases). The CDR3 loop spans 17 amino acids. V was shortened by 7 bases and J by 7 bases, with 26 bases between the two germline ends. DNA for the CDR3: TGTGCCAGCACCTCGTCTCGGGGGTCCTTTCGGTGGAATGAGCAGTTCTTC. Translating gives CASTSSRGSFRWNEQFF.

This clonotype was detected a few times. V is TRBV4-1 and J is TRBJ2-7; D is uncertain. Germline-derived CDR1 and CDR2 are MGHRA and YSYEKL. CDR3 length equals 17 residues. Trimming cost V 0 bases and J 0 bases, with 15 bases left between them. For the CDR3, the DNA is TGCGCCAGCAGCCAAGATTTAATGGGGTTCGGCTCCTACGAGCAGTACTTC. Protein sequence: CASSQDLMGFGSYEQYF.

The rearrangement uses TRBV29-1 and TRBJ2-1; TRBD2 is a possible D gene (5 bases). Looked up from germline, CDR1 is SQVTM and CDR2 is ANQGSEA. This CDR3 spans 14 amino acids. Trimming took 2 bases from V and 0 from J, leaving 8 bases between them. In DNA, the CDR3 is TGCAGCGTTGAAACGGGGAGCTCCTACAATGAGCAGTTCTTC. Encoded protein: CSVETGSSYNEQFF.

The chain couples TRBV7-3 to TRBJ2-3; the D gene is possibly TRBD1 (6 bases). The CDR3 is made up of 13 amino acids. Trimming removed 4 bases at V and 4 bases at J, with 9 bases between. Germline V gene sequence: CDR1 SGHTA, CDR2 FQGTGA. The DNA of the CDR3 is TGTGCCAGCAGCTCGACAGGCCCAGATACGCAGTATTTT. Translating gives CASSSTGPDTQYF.

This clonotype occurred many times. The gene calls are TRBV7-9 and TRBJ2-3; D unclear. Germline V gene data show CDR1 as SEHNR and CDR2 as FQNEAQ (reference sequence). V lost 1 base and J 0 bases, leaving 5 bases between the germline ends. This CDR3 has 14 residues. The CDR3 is CASSLVASTDTQYF. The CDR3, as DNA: TGTGCCAGCAGCTTAGTGGCTAGCACAGATACGCAGTATTTT.

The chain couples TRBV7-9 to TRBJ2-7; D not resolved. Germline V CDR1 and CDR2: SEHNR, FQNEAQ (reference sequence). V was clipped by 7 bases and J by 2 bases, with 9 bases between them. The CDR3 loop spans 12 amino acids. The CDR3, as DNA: TGTGCCAGCATGCTAGGCACCTACGAGCAGTACTTC. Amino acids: CASMLGTYEQYF.

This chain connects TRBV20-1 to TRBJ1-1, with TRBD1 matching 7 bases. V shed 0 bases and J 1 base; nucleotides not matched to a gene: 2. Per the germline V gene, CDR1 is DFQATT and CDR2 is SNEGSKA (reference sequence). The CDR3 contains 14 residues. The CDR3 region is CSARDRTGNTEAFF. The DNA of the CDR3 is TGCAGTGCTAGAGATCGGACAGGGAACACTGAAGCTTTCTTT.

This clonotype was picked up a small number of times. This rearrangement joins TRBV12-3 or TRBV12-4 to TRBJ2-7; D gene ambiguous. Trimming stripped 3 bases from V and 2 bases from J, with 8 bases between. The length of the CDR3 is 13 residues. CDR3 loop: CASSLSSPYEQYF. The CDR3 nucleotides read TGTGCCAGCAGTTTGTCCAGTCCCTACGAGCAGTACTTC.

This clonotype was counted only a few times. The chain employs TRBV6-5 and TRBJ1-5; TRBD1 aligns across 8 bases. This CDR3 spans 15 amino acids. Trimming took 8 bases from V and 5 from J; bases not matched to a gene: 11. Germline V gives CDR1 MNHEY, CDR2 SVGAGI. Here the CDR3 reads CASRKTGQDYQPQHF. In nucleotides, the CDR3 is TGTGCCAGCCGGAAAACGGGACAGGACTATCAGCCCCAGCATTTT.

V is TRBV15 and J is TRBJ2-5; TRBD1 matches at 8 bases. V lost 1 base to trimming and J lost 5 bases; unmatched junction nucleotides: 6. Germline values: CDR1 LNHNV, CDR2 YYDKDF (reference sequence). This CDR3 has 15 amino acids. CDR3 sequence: CATSRVGQGQETQYF. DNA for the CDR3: TGTGCCACCAGCAGAGTAGGACAGGGACAGGAGACCCAGTACTTC.

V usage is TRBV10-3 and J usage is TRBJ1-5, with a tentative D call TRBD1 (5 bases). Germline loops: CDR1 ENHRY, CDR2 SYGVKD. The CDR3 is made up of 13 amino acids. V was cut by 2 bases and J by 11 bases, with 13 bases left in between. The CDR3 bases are TGTGCCATCAGTGAGGGCCTCCTGGGGGCCCAGCATTTT. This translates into CAISEGLLGAQHF.

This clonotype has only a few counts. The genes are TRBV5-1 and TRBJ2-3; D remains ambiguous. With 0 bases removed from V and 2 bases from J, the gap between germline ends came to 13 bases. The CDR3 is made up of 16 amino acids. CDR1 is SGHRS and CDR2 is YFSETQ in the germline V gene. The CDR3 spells CASSLGASSITDTQYF. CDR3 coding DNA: TGCGCCAGCAGCTTGGGGGCTAGTTCTATCACAGATACGCAGTATTTT.

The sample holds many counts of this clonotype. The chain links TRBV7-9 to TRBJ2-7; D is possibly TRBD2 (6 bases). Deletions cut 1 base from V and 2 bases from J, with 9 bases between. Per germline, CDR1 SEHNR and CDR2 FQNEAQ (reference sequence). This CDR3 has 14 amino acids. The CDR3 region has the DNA TGTGCCAGCAGCTTAGTGGAGGGGCCCTACGAGCAGTACTTC. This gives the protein CASSLVEGPYEQYF.

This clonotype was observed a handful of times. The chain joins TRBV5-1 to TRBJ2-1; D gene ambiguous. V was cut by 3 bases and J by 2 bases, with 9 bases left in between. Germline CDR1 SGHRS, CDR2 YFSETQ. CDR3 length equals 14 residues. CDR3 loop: CASSSTPPYNEQFF. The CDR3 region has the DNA TGCGCCAGCAGCTCCACTCCTCCCTACAATGAGCAGTTCTTC.

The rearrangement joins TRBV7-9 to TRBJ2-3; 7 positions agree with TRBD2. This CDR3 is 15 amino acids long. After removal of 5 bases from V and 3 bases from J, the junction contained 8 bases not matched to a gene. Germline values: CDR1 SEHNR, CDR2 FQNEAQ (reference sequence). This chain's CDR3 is CASSRAVAGTDTQYF. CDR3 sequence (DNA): TGTGCCAGCAGCCGAGCGGTAGCGGGTACAGATACGCAGTATTTT.

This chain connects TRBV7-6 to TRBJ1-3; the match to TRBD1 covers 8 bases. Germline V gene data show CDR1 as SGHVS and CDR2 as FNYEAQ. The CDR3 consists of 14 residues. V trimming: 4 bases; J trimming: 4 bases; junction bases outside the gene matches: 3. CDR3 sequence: CASSSGGDGNTIYF. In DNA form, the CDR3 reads TGTGCCAGCAGCTCAGGGGGCGACGGAAACACCATATATTTT.

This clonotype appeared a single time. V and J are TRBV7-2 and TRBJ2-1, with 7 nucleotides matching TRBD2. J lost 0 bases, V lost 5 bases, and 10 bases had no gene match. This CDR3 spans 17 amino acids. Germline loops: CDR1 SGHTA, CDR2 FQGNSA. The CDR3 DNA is TGTGCCAGCAGCCCGCCGCTAGCGGCAAGCTCCTACAATGAGCAGTTCTTC. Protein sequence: CASSPPLAASSYNEQFF.

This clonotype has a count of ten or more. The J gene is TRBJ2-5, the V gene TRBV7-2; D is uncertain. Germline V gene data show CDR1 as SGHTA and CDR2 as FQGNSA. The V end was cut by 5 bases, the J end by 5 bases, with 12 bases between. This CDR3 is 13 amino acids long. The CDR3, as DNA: TGTGCCAGCAGCCTCCAGGTCGGCGAGACCCAGTACTTC. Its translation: CASSLQVGETQYF.

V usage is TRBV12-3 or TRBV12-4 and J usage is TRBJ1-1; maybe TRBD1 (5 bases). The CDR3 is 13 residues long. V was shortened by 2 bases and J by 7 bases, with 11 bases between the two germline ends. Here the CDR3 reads CASSLFAGGEAFF. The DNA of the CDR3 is TGTGCCAGCAGTTTATTTGCGGGGGGTGAAGCTTTCTTT.

The CDR3 region is CASSYGRRSGADAGELFF. The CDR3, as DNA: TGTGCCAGCAGTTACGGCCGGCGTTCCGGGGCCGACGCCGGGGAGCTGTTTTTT. The chain recombines TRBV6-6 with TRBJ2-2; D may correspond to TRBD1 or TRBD2 (5 bases each). There are 18 residues in the CDR3. From germline, CDR1 is MNHNY and CDR2 SVGAGI (reference sequence). V lost 2 bases, J lost 6 bases, and 22 bases lay in between.

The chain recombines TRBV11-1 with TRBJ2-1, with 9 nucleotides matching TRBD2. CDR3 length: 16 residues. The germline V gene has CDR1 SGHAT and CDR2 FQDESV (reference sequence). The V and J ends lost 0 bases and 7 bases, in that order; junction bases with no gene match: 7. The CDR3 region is CASSLAPVAGENEQFF. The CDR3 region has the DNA TGTGCCAGCAGCTTAGCGCCGGTAGCGGGAGAAAATGAGCAGTTCTTC.

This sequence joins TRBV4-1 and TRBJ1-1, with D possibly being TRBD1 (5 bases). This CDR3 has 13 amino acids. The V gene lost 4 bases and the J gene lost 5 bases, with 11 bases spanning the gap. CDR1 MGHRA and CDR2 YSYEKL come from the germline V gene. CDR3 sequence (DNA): TGCGCCAGCAGCCCCTGGGGCGAGACTGAAGCTTTCTTT. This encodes CASSPWGETEAFF.

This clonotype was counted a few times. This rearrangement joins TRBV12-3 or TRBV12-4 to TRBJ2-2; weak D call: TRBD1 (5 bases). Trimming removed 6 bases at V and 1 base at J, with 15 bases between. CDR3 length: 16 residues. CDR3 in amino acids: CASSPNGAVNTGELFF. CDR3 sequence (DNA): TGTGCCAGCAGCCCCAATGGGGCAGTGAACACCGGGGAGCTGTTTTTT.

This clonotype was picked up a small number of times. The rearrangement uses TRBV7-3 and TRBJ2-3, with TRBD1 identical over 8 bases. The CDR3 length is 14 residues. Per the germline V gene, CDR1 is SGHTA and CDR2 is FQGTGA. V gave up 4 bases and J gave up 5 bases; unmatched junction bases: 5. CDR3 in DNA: TGTGCCAGCAGCTCCGGACAGGGAGGAGATACGCAGTATTTT. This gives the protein CASSSGQGGDTQYF.

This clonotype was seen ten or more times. The CDR3, as DNA: TGTGCCACCAGTGAACAGGGCTACGAGCAGTACTTC. Translated: CATSEQGYEQYF. The chain joins TRBV24-1 to TRBJ2-7; D may be TRBD1 (6 bases). CDR3 length: 12 amino acids. V shed 4 bases and J shed 3 bases, with 6 bases lying between them. Germline V gene lookup returns CDR1 KGHDR and CDR2 SFDVKD.

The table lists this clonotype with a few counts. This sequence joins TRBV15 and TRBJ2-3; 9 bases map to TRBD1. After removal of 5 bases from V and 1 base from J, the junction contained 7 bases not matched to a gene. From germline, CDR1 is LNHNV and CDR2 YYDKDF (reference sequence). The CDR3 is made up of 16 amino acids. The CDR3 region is CATSPTRDRGTDTQYF. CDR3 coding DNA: TGTGCCACCAGCCCAACCCGGGACAGGGGCACAGATACGCAGTATTTT. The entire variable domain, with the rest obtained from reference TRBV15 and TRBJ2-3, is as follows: DAMVIQNPRYQVTQFGKPVTLSCSQTLNHNVMYWYQQKSSQAPKLLFHYYDKDFNNEADTPDNFQSRRPNTSFCFLDIRSPGLGDTAMYLCATSPTRDRGTDTQYFGPGTRLTVL.

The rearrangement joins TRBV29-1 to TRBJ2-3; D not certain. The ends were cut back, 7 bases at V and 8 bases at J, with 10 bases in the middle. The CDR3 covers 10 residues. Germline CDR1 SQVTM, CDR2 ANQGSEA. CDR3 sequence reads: CSGYDGTQYF. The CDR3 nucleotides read TGCAGCGGATATGACGGTACGCAGTATTTT.

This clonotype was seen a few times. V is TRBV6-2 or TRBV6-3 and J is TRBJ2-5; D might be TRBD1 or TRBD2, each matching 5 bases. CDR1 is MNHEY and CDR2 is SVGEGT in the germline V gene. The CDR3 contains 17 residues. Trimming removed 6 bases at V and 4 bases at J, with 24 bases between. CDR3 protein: CASRPGAVMGRGETQYF. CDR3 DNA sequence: TGTGCCAGCAGGCCCGGGGCGGTAATGGGTCGGGGAGAGACCCAGTACTTC.

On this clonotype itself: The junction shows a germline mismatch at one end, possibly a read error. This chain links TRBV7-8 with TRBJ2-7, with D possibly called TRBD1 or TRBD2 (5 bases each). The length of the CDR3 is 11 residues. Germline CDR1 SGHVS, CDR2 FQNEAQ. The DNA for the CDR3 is TGTGCCAGCACCGGGGCCTACGAGCAGAACTTC. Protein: CASTGAYEQNF. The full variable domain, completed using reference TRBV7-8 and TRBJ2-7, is GAGVSQSPRYKVAKRGQDVALRCDPISGHVSLFWYQQALGQGPEFLTYFQNEAQLDKSGLPSDRFFAERPEGSVSTLKIQRTQQEDSAVYLCASTGAYEQNFGPGTRLTVT.

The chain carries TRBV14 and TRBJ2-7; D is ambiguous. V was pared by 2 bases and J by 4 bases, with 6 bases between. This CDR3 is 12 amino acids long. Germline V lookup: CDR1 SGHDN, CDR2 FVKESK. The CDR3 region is CASSQNLYEQYF. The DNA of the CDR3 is TGTGCCAGCAGCCAAAACCTTTACGAGCAGTACTTC.

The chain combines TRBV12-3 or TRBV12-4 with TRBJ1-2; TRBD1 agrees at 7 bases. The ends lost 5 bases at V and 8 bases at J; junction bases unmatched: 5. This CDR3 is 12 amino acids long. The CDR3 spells CASSGGTAGYTF. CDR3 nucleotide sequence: TGTGCCAGCAGTGGAGGGACAGCCGGCTACACCTTC.